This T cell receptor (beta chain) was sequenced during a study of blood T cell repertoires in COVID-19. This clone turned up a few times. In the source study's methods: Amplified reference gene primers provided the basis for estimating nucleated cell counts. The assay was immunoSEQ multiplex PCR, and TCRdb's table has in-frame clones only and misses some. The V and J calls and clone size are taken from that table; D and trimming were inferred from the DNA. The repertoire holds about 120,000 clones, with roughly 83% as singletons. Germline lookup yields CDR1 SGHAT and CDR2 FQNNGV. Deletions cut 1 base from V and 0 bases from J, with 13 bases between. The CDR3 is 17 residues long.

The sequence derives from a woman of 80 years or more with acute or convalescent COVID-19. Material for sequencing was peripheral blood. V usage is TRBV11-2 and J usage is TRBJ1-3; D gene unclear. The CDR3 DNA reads TGTGCCAGCAGCTTAGGTCCCGCGGGCCGCTCTGGAAACACCATATATTTT. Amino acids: CASSLGPAGRSGNTIYF.